Listed below are T cell receptor beta chains from one sample, sequenced in a study of blood T cell repertoires in COVID-19. TCRdb's table, derived via immunoSEQ multiplex PCR, lists solely in-frame clones and lacks some. The table includes approximately 140,000 clones, approximately 84% detected once. The specimen sequenced was PBMCs or T cells enriched from blood (not recorded which). Source of these receptors: a woman aged 45-65 years with acute COVID-19. The CDR3 runs from the conserved cysteine through the conserved F or W. Fields, in order: J gene, clone size, D gene, V gene, CDR3 DNA, CDR3 protein. D genes are given only for firm matches. Part of the rows lack a size; the others show once, few, many or a class for expanded clones.

TRBJ1-1,-,-,TRBV12-3/TRBV12-4,TGTGCCAGCAGTTTAGGTATGAACACTGAAGCTTTCTTT,CASSLGMNTEAFF
TRBJ2-5,-,-,TRBV2,TGTGCCAGCAGTGATATTTACAGAGAAGAGACCCAGTACTTC,CASSDIYREETQYF
TRBJ2-7,-,TRBD1,TRBV28,TGTGCCAGCAGTTCCCAAACAGGGGGAAGGCCCTACGAGCAGTACTTC,CASSSQTGGRPYEQYF
TRBJ2-7,few,TRBD2,TRBV7-2,TGTGCCAGCAGCATGCGGGGCAGCGGGAGCCGAGAGCAGTACTTC,CASSMRGSGSREQYF
TRBJ1-5,-,-,TRBV24-1,TGTGCCACCAGTGACCCACAGGGTTACAATCAGCCCCAGCATTTT,CATSDPQGYNQPQHF
TRBJ2-2,-,TRBD1,TRBV28,TGTGCCAGCAGTCCCGGGACAGCGAACACCGGGGAGCTGTTTTTT,CASSPGTANTGELFF
TRBJ2-2,-,TRBD1,TRBV24-1,TGTGCCACCAGTGATCCCCCGGGACAGGGCGGTACCGGGGAGCTGTTTTTT,CATSDPPGQGGTGELFF
TRBJ1-1,-,-,TRBV28,TGTGCCAGCAGTTTGGCGACACTTCGTGGAAACACTGAAGCTTTCTTT,CASSLATLRGNTEAFF
TRBJ1-1,-,-,TRBV6-6,TGTGCCAGCAGTCCTAAAAATACAGGGAACACTGAAGCTTTCTTT,CASSPKNTGNTEAFF
TRBJ2-1,-,TRBD2,TRBV15,TGTGCCACCAGCAGAAACCCTAGCGGGGAAATCTACAATGAGCAGTTCTTC,CATSRNPSGEIYNEQFF
TRBJ2-7,-,-,TRBV28,TGTGCCAGCAGAGCGGACGGCTACGAGCAGTACTTC,CASRADGYEQYF
TRBJ2-7,-,-,TRBV12-3/TRBV12-4,TGTGCCAGCAGTTTGAGGCCGATCTACGAGCAGTACTTC,CASSLRPIYEQYF
TRBJ2-5,-,-,TRBV24-1,TGTGCCACCACTATATCGGGACATCTTACTTTTGGGAAAGAGACCCAGTACTTC,CATTISGHLTFGKETQYF